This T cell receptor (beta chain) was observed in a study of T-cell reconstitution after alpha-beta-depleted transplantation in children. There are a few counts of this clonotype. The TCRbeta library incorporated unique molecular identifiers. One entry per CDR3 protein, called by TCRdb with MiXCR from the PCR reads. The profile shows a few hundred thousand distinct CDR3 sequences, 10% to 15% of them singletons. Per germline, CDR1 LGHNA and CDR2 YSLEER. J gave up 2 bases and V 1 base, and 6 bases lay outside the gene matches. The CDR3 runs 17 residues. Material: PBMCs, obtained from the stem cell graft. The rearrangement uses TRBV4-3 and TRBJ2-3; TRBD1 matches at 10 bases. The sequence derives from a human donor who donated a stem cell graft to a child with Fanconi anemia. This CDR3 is CASSQGSGTGATDTQYF. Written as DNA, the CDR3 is TGCGCCAGCAGCCAAGGTTCTGGGACAGGGGCCACAGATACGCAGTATTTT.